One sample yielded the 29 T cell receptor beta chains listed below, sequenced in a study of beta chain features in type 1 diabetes. Expressed TCRB transcripts were sequenced, since all the RNA that had been isolated was reverse transcribed. Sequencing was performed with immunoSEQ multiplex PCR; in TCRdb, only in-frame clones are kept and a portion is missing. The profile covers about 160,000 clones, with about 8.1% appearing a single time and more than 0.45% taken by the ten largest. These receptors have no identified antigens. Study findings and constraints: Shorter TCRB CDR3s, moderately but significantly so, marked every one of the four CD4+ subsets in Type 1 diabetes patients.

Specimen: central memory CD4+ T cells from blood. The source is a woman aged 18-29 years with type 1 diabetes.

This chain connects TRBV11-3 to TRBJ1-2, with D maybe TRBD1 (5 bases). Trimming pared 5 bases from V and 6 bases from J, leaving 22 bases between. CDR1 and CDR2 (germline): SGHNT, YENEEA. This CDR3 is built from 16 residues. CDR3 sequence (DNA): TGTGCCAGCAGCCGATTGGTATCCCCAGGGCCAGATGGCTACACCTTC. This codes for CASSRLVSPGPDGYTF.

This clone was counted a few times. The chain couples TRBV9 to TRBJ2-6, with a weak D call TRBD2 (7 bases). Per the germline V gene, CDR1 is SGDLS and CDR2 is YYNGEE. The germline V and J ends were trimmed by 4 bases and 4 bases, with 18 bases remaining between them. The CDR3 spans 17 residues. The CDR3 spells CASSPRGAPSGANVLTF. The CDR3 DNA is TGTGCCAGCAGCCCCCGGGGGGCCCCCTCCGGGGCCAACGTCCTGACTTTC.

The genes are TRBV10-3 and TRBJ2-7; TRBD2 matches 9 bases. Trimming at V came to 2 bases and at J to 3 bases, leaving 2 bases not matched to a gene. Per germline, CDR1 ENHRY and CDR2 SYGVKD. The CDR3 totals 14 residues. The DNA of the CDR3 is TGTGCCATCAGTGAGCATAGCGGGGGCTACGAGCAGTACTTC. This codes for CAISEHSGGYEQYF.

The V and J genes are TRBV7-9 and TRBJ2-1, with 8 bases fitting TRBD1. The J segment lost 0 bases and the V segment lost 3 bases, leaving 1 base of the junction unmatched. This CDR3 region has 15 residues. Germline values: CDR1 SEHNR, CDR2 FQNEAQ (reference sequence). The CDR3 DNA reads as TGTGCCAGCAGCTTCGACAGGGGCTCCTACAATGAGCAGTTCTTC. As protein: CASSFDRGSYNEQFF.

CDR3: CASSSSVGKETEAFF. The DNA of the CDR3 is TGTGCCAGCAGCTCATCAGTCGGGAAGGAGACTGAAGCTTTCTTT. The chain is built from TRBV7-9 and TRBJ1-1, with D uncertain. V dropped 4 bases and J dropped 5 bases, with 17 bases sitting between them. Germline loops: CDR1 SEHNR, CDR2 FQNEAQ (reference sequence). The CDR3 runs 15 residues.

This rearrangement joins TRBV2 to TRBJ1-2; D unclear. The CDR3 has 13 amino acids. Germline CDR1 reads SNHLY; CDR2 reads FYNNEI. V was pared by 0 bases and J by 8 bases, with 10 bases between. The CDR3 sequence is CASSEAPRGGYTF. The CDR3 DNA sequence: TGTGCCAGCAGTGAAGCCCCACGGGGAGGCTACACCTTC.

This clone was found a few times. The rearrangement links TRBV7-2 to TRBJ1-2, with TRBD1 identical over 8 bases. This CDR3 has 13 residues. Trimming removed 4 bases from V and 6 bases from J; junction bases left unmatched: 4. Germline values: CDR1 SGHTA, CDR2 FQGNSA. CDR3 loop: CASSSAQGDGYTF. The DNA for the CDR3 is TGTGCCAGCAGCTCCGCACAGGGGGATGGCTACACCTTC. The whole variable domain, remainder taken from reference TRBV7-2 and TRBJ1-2, is GAGVSQSPSNKVTEKGKDVELRCDPISGHTALYWYRQSLGQGLEFLIYFQGNSAPDKSGLPSDRFSAERTGGSVSTLTIQRTQQEDSAVYLCASSSAQGDGYTFGSGTRLTVV.

The rearrangement joins TRBV5-1 to TRBJ2-6; possible D gene TRBD1, 5 bases. CDR1 and CDR2 (germline): SGHRS, YFSETQ. The CDR3 runs to 16 residues. V lost 0 bases, J lost 0 bases, and 7 bases lay in between. CDR3 nucleotide sequence: TGCGCCAGCAGCTTGGACGGACACTCTGGGGCCAACGTCCTGACTTTC. It translates to CASSLDGHSGANVLTF. Supplemented by reference TRBV5-1 and TRBJ2-6, the full variable domain reads KAGVTQTPRYLIKTRGQQVTLSCSPISGHRSVSWYQQTPGQGLQFLFEYFSETQRNKGNFPGRFSGRQFSNSRSEMNVSTLELGDSALYLCASSLDGHSGANVLTFGAGSRLTVL.

This clone has only a few counts. This chain uses TRBV6-6 with TRBJ1-6, with D unresolved. CDR3 size: 10 residues. Germline lookup yields CDR1 MNHNY and CDR2 SVGAGI (reference sequence). V lost 10 bases and J lost 9, with 7 bases in between. The CDR3 here is CATGSSPLHF. The DNA for the CDR3 is TGTGCCACCGGGAGTTCACCCCTCCACTTT.

This chain joins TRBV7-9 and TRBJ1-1; TRBD1 might be the D (5 bases). This CDR3 is 15 amino acids long. V was trimmed by 0 bases and J by 3 bases, leaving 11 bases between them. CDR1 and CDR2 (germline): SEHNR, FQNEAQ (reference sequence). CDR3 in DNA: TGTGCCAGCAGCTTAGCTGGTCAGGGCGACACTGAAGCTTTCTTT. Protein sequence: CASSLAGQGDTEAFF. Drawing the rest from reference TRBV7-9 and TRBJ1-1, the complete variable domain is DTGVSQNPRHKITKRGQNVTFRCDPISEHNRLYWYRQTLGQGPEFLTYFQNEAQLEKSRLLSDRFSAERPKGSFSTLEIQRTEQGDSAMYLCASSLAGQGDTEAFFGQGTRLTVV.

The CDR3 reads CSVEDSGGPPQHF. The CDR3 DNA reads as TGCAGCGTTGAAGATAGCGGGGGGCCACCCCAGCATTTT. This chain connects TRBV29-1 to TRBJ1-5; tentatively, D is TRBD1 (6 bases). The CDR3 is 13 amino acids. Trimming removed 0 bases at V and 10 bases at J, with 13 bases between. Germline CDR1 reads SQVTM; CDR2 reads ANQGSEA.

This clone has a handful of counts. The V and J genes are TRBV4-3 and TRBJ2-3; D perhaps matches TRBD2 (6 bases). The CDR3 sequence is 13 residues long. The germline V and J ends were trimmed by 0 bases and 12 bases, with 13 bases remaining between them. Germline V lookup: CDR1 LGHNA, CDR2 YSLEER. CDR3 region: CASSQDKGGNQYF. The CDR3 nucleotides read TGCGCCAGCAGCCAAGATAAGGGCGGGAACCAGTATTTT.

This clone appeared a few times. V is TRBV7-3 and J is TRBJ2-1; 7 bases are a match to TRBD2. J gave up 0 bases and V 9 bases, and 8 bases lay outside the gene matches. CDR3 size: 15 residues. Germline V CDR1 and CDR2: SGHTA, FQGTGA. The CDR3 nucleotides are TGTGCCAGTGGACTAGTCTCAAGCTCCTACAATGAGCAGTTCTTC. As protein: CASGLVSSSYNEQFF. Based on the CDR3 plus reference TRBV7-3 and TRBJ2-1, the full variable domain is GAGVSQTPSNKVTEKGKYVELRCDPISGHTALYWYRQSLGQGPEFLIYFQGTGAADDSGLPNDRFFAVRPEGSVSTLKIQRTERGDSAVYLCASGLVSSSYNEQFFGPGTRLTVL.

V is TRBV12-5 and J is TRBJ2-1, with D tentatively TRBD2 (6 bases). The V end was cut by 1 base, the J end by 9 bases, with 25 bases between. This CDR3 is built from 18 residues. Per germline, CDR1 LGHNT and CDR2 FRNRAP. The CDR3 loop is CASGLDPAGIERGSEQFF. As DNA, the CDR3 is TGTGCTAGTGGTTTGGACCCCGCGGGGATCGAGAGGGGCAGTGAGCAGTTCTTC.

This clone was observed a few times. The chain is built from TRBV10-3 and TRBJ2-3; 11 positions agree with TRBD2. This CDR3 is 14 amino acids long. CDR1 is ENHRY, CDR2 SYGVKD, per germline. V dropped 4 bases and J dropped 3; count of bases not matched to a gene: 0. CDR3 amino acids: CAISGTSGTDTQYF. In DNA, the CDR3 is TGTGCCATCAGTGGGACTAGCGGGACAGATACGCAGTATTTT.

This clone has a handful of counts. The V gene is TRBV16, the J gene TRBJ2-7; possible D gene TRBD1, 5 bases. Germline assignment: CDR1 KGHSY and CDR2 FQNENV. Deletions cut 1 base from V and 7 bases from J, with 14 bases between. This CDR3 comprises 14 residues. The CDR3 loop reads CASSQFRISGEQYF. CDR3 DNA: TGTGCCAGCAGCCAATTCAGGATCTCAGGGGAGCAGTACTTC.

The V gene is TRBV5-1, the J gene TRBJ2-1, with D tentatively TRBD1 (6 bases). This CDR3 region has 11 residues. Looked up from germline, CDR1 is SGHRS and CDR2 is YFSETQ. V lost 4 bases to trimming and J lost 10 bases, with 9 bases between them. In DNA form, the CDR3 reads TGCGCCAGCAGCGAGGACAGAGAGCAGTTCTTC. Protein: CASSEDREQFF. The full variable domain, with the rest looked up from reference TRBV5-1 and TRBJ2-1, is KAGVTQTPRYLIKTRGQQVTLSCSPISGHRSVSWYQQTPGQGLQFLFEYFSETQRNKGNFPGRFSGRQFSNSRSEMNVSTLELGDSALYLCASSEDREQFFGPGTRLTVL.

V gene TRBV2 combines with J gene TRBJ2-6; possible D gene TRBD2, 6 bases. V shed 3 bases and J shed 4 bases, with 10 bases lying between them. The CDR3 loop spans 15 amino acids. Germline CDR1 reads SNHLY; CDR2 reads FYNNEI. The CDR3 spells CASSEVGGGANVLTF. In DNA, the CDR3 is TGTGCCAGCAGTGAGGTCGGGGGAGGGGCCAACGTCCTGACTTTC.

The chain is built from TRBV6-5 and TRBJ2-7; 7 bases map to TRBD2. The CDR3 sequence is 11 residues long. Germline assignment: CDR1 MNHEY and CDR2 SVGAGI. The ends lost 8 bases at V and 6 bases at J; junction bases unmatched: 4. CDR3 loop: CASSRGSEQYF. For the CDR3, the DNA is TGTGCCAGCTCGCGGGGGAGCGAGCAGTACTTC.

The chain employs TRBV2 and TRBJ1-2, with a possible D match to TRBD1 (6 bases). CDR3 length: 17 amino acids. Germline V lookup: CDR1 SNHLY, CDR2 FYNNEI. Trimming cost V 6 bases and J 4 bases, with 24 bases left between them. CDR3 nucleotide sequence: TGTGCCAGCAGCGGGACCCGCATTCGGGCGGACAGCTATGGCTACACCTTC. This codes for CASSGTRIRADSYGYTF.

This clone was observed a handful of times. This sample also contains other DNA sequences that code for the same CDR3. The gene calls are TRBV28 and TRBJ2-1; TRBD2 matches at 7 bases. The V gene end was trimmed by 2 bases and the J gene end by 0 bases; junction bases not matched to a gene: 1. Germline V lookup: CDR1 MDHEN, CDR2 SYDVKM. This CDR3 contains 15 residues. DNA for the CDR3: TGTGCCAGCAGTTTAGGCGGGAGCTCCTACAATGAGCAGTTCTTC. As protein: CASSLGGSSYNEQFF.

V gene TRBV4-1 combines with J gene TRBJ1-2, with D unclear. The CDR3 loop spans 15 amino acids. The V end was cut by 0 bases, the J end by 3 bases, with 11 bases between. Germline V gene sequence: CDR1 MGHRA, CDR2 YSYEKL. The CDR3 loop reads CASSQERAQYYGYTF. The CDR3 nucleotides read TGCGCCAGCAGCCAAGAGAGGGCACAGTACTATGGCTACACCTTC.

This clone appeared a few times. The chain has TRBV18 and TRBJ1-6; 7 nucleotides agree with TRBD1. The V gene end was trimmed by 3 bases and the J gene end by 10 bases; junction bases not matched to a gene: 15. Per germline, CDR1 KGHSH and CDR2 LQKENI. The CDR3 spans 17 residues. The CDR3 here is CASSPTVAGGLSSPLHF. CDR3 nucleotide sequence: TGTGCCAGCTCACCCACCGTCGCAGGGGGGTTGTCGTCACCCCTCCACTTT.

At least ten counts were recorded for this clone. This chain joins TRBV7-9 and TRBJ1-1, with D perhaps matching TRBD1 (6 bases). CDR1 is SEHNR, CDR2 FQNEAQ, per germline (reference sequence). Trimming left V 5 bases short and J 6 bases short, with 19 bases between. This CDR3 is 15 amino acids long. The DNA of the CDR3 is TGTGCCAGCAGCCGCGATCGACAGGAGTTAGCTGAAGCTTTCTTT. The encoded protein is CASSRDRQELAEAFF. The entire variable domain, with the rest obtained from reference TRBV7-9 and TRBJ1-1, is as follows: DTGVSQNPRHKITKRGQNVTFRCDPISEHNRLYWYRQTLGQGPEFLTYFQNEAQLEKSRLLSDRFSAERPKGSFSTLEIQRTEQGDSAMYLCASSRDRQELAEAFFGQGTRLTVV.

The chain couples TRBV5-1 to TRBJ2-3, with 11 bases lining up with TRBD1. Per the germline V gene, CDR1 is SGHRS and CDR2 is YFSETQ. The CDR3 runs to 16 residues. V dropped 4 bases and J dropped 4; count of bases not matched to a gene: 8. As DNA, the CDR3 is TGCGCCAGCAGCCATAGGACAGGGGGCATTCCAGATACGCAGTATTTT. Its protein is CASSHRTGGIPDTQYF.

This clone has more than one count but fewer than ten. The chain recombines TRBV10-3 with TRBJ2-3; D possibly corresponds to TRBD1 (6 bases). This CDR3 is 13 amino acids long. The germline gives CDR1 ENHRY, CDR2 SYGVKD. The V and J ends lost 9 bases and 4 bases respectively, with 14 bases between them. The CDR3, as DNA: TGTGCCATTCCGGGACAACGGGCAGATACGCAGTATTTT. The encoded protein is CAIPGQRADTQYF.

The genes are TRBV7-8 and TRBJ1-1; D may be TRBD1 (6 bases). Germline CDR1 SGHVS, CDR2 FQNEAQ. This CDR3 region has 13 residues. The germline V and J ends were trimmed by 4 bases and 4 bases, with 10 bases remaining between them. CDR3 residues: CASSSRGVTEAFF. In nucleotides, the CDR3 is TGTGCCAGCAGCTCCAGGGGCGTCACTGAAGCTTTCTTT. Drawing the rest from reference TRBV7-8 and TRBJ1-1, the complete variable domain is GAGVSQSPRYKVAKRGQDVALRCDPISGHVSLFWYQQALGQGPEFLTYFQNEAQLDKSGLPSDRFFAERPEGSVSTLKIQRTQQEDSAVYLCASSSRGVTEAFFGQGTRLTVV.

This clone was seen more than once but under ten times. The chain employs TRBV4-1 and TRBJ2-1; maybe TRBD2 (6 bases). In germline, CDR1 is MGHRA, CDR2 YSYEKL. Trimming stripped 6 bases from V and 7 bases from J, with 16 bases between. The CDR3 loop spans 14 amino acids. CDR3 nucleotide sequence: TGCGCCAGCAGTCGGGGCGGGACGCCTAATGAGCAGTTCTTC. This encodes CASSRGGTPNEQFF.

This clone showed up just a few times. The V call is TRBV4-2, the J call TRBJ2-3; possible D gene TRBD2, 7 bases. The CDR3 spans 14 residues. CDR1 and CDR2 from the germline V gene are LGHNA and YNFKEQ. Trimming took off 6 bases at V and 4 bases at J, with 14 bases between the two ends. CDR3 in DNA: TGTGCCAGCAGGCTGGGGGGGGCCGCAGATACGCAGTATTTT. It translates to CASRLGGAADTQYF.